What follows describes a single T cell receptor (beta chain). As yet, its antigen is unknown. J lost 4 bases, V lost 3 bases, and 8 bases had no gene match. Germline V CDR1 and CDR2: SGHDT, YYEEEE. The CDR3 loop spans 15 amino acids. This sample is part of a study of T-cell memory formation after mild COVID-19. As for the study in general: Each donor largely had its own TCR clusters. Study-level results: Memory from before infection featured some responding clones, which suggests cross-reactive memory joined. Those CD4+ clones that contracted were mainly in CM and EM (CD8+ ones in EMRA).

TCRdb re-analysed the 5' RACE reads in MiXCR, keeping a single row per CDR3 protein. The table shows 500,000 to 550,000 distinct CDR3 sequences, with about 20% occurring only once. J is TRBJ2-3 and V is TRBV5-6; 7 bases align to TRBD1. The clonotype comes from an adult woman who had mild COVID-19 (a few samples of this study predate the infection). Cell type and time point are not known. The sequenced sample was PBMCs or a T cell subset sorted from them (not recorded which). CDR3: CASSSLGQSADTQYF. As DNA, the CDR3 is TGTGCCAGCAGCTCTTTGGGACAGTCCGCAGATACGCAGTATTTT.